What follows describes a single TCR beta chain. Antigen unknown. The CDR3 length is 16 residues. Germline values: CDR1 SGHNT, CDR2 YENEEA. Germline trimming cut 5 bases from V and 4 bases from J; bases unmatched to any gene: 10. This record belongs to a study of cytomegalovirus exposure and HLA in healthy donors. Study-level points and caveats: Cytomegalovirus association was listed for 164 TCR beta chains. Earlier analysis found most TCR beta V segments productive about 87% or about 30% of the time. Later analysis indicated greater clonal expansion among HLA-associated TCR beta chains than among equally common other chains. A link between a missense DCLRE1C variant and TCR beta V- and J-gene trimming emerged from a later analysis.

The PCR had 60 Vbeta and 13 Jbeta primers. Using immunoSEQ multiplex PCR, the repertoire was profiled, and TCRdb retains in-frame clones only, with some absent. The sample totals around 31,000 clones. The clonotype was recovered from a man aged 25-45 years in good health and CMV-seronegative. The chain joins TRBV11-3 to TRBJ2-5; 10 nucleotides line up with TRBD2. The material sequenced was PBMCs. CDR3 sequence (DNA): TGTGCCAGCAGCCCCTTAGCGGGGGGTTTTAGAGAGACCCAGTACTTC. It yields the protein CASSPLAGGFRETQYF. Variable domain in full (rest from reference TRBV11-3 and TRBJ2-5): EAGVVQSPRYKIIEKKQPVAFWCNPISGHNTLYWYLQNLGQGPELLIRYENEEAVDDSQLPKDRFSAERLKGVDSTLKIQPAELGDSAVYLCASSPLAGGFRETQYFGPGTRLLVL.